What follows are 32 T cell receptor beta chains derived from one specimen sequenced in a study of OX40 agonist ivuxolimab in advanced cancers. The library was prepared using the immunoSEQ multiplex PCR assay. As stored in TCRdb, this immuneACCESS dataset retains in-frame rearrangements with V and J assigned. A fraction of the clones does not appear; measured against another copy, unresolved V genes explain less than half of the discrepancy, and the remainder lacks a known reason. In all, the sample holds roughly 67,000 clones, and roughly 88% of those were seen once. The ten biggest clones cover 1.5% to 2% of the sample. The sample consisted of CD4+ or CD8+ T cells sorted from blood, taken in a trial of the OX40 agonist ivuxolimab. The source of these receptors is an adult with an advanced solid tumor such as melanoma, head and neck, liver or kidney cancer.

This clone has a handful of counts. The CDR3, as DNA: TGTGCTAGTGGTTTTGGGGGTGCCCCTGAAGCTTTCTTT. Translated: CASGFGGAPEAFF. The V and J genes are TRBV12-5 and TRBJ1-1; TRBD1 is a possible D gene (5 bases). The germline V gene encodes CDR1 LGHNT and CDR2 FRNRAP. The germline V and J ends were trimmed by 3 bases and 6 bases, with 11 bases remaining between them. The CDR3 totals 13 residues.

This clone was detected only a few times. The chain joins TRBV19 to TRBJ1-4, with D uncertain. Trimming stripped 6 bases from V and 8 bases from J, with 16 bases between. CDR1 is LNHDA and CDR2 is SQIVND in the germline V gene (reference sequence). This CDR3 contains 14 residues. This chain's CDR3 is CASSPTSFGEKLFF. CDR3 DNA sequence: TGTGCCAGTAGCCCTACCAGTTTCGGAGAAAAACTGTTTTTT. Combining the CDR3 with reference TRBV19 and TRBJ1-4 gives the whole variable domain DGGITQSPKYLFRKEGQNVTLSCEQNLNHDAMYWYRQDPGQGLRLIYYSQIVNDFQKGDIAEGYSVSREKKESFPLTVTSAQKNPTAFYLCASSPTSFGEKLFFGSGTQLSVL.

The V and J genes are TRBV7-6 and TRBJ2-5; weak D call: TRBD2 (5 bases). The CDR3 has 18 residues. Trimming removed 0 bases from V and 3 bases from J, with 20 bases in between. Looked up from germline, CDR1 is SGHVS and CDR2 is FNYEAQ. The DNA of the CDR3 is TGTGCCAGCAGCTTAGCTGAGAGGGTAAGGAATTCCAAAGAGACCCAGTACTTC. Translation: CASSLAERVRNSKETQYF.

The chain couples TRBV4-2 to TRBJ2-2; the match to TRBD1 covers 7 bases. The CDR3 loop spans 16 amino acids. Germline CDR1 LGHNA, CDR2 YNFKEQ. Trimming removed 4 bases from V and 2 bases from J; junction bases left unmatched: 7. The CDR3 region has the DNA TGTGCCAGCAGCCGAAAGGGGGCCCTCAACACCGGGGAGCTGTTTTTT. Amino acids: CASSRKGALNTGELFF.

The chain uses TRBV10-2 and TRBJ1-1; D is possibly TRBD1 (6 bases). Trimming took 9 bases from V and 3 from J, leaving 17 bases between them. Germline CDR1 is WSHSY and CDR2 is SAAADI. The CDR3 contains 14 residues. For the CDR3, the DNA is TGCGCCAGGATGCTACAGGGCCTTCACACTGAAGCTTTCTTT. This encodes CARMLQGLHTEAFF.

The chain combines TRBV18 with TRBJ1-1; D gene ambiguous. Looked up from germline, CDR1 is KGHSH and CDR2 is LQKENI. V shed 3 bases and J shed 4 bases, with 15 bases lying between them. CDR3 length: 15 residues. The CDR3 DNA reads as TGTGCCAGCTCACCTGGAGGCAGAGTGGGCACTGAAGCTTTCTTT. Translating it yields CASSPGGRVGTEAFF.

V is TRBV7-2 and J is TRBJ2-5; the match to TRBD2 covers 8 bases. Germline lookup yields CDR1 SGHTA and CDR2 FQGNSA. V was clipped by 2 bases and J by 5 bases; unmatched bases: 13. The CDR3 is 17 amino acids. The CDR3 here is CASSLLVQREKRETQYF. CDR3 coding DNA: TGTGCCAGCAGCTTATTGGTTCAGCGGGAGAAACGGGAGACCCAGTACTTC.

The chain is built from TRBV9 and TRBJ2-3; D may match TRBD1 or TRBD2 (5 bases each). V was trimmed by 0 bases and J by 3 bases, leaving 11 bases between them. Germline V gene sequence: CDR1 SGDLS, CDR2 YYNGEE. The CDR3 sequence is 15 residues long. The CDR3 sequence: CASSVEGKRTDTQYF. The DNA for the CDR3 is TGTGCCAGCAGCGTAGAGGGGAAGCGGACAGATACGCAGTATTTT.

The genes are TRBV7-2 and TRBJ2-7; D not certain. V was trimmed by 1 base and J by 5 bases, leaving 12 bases between them. From germline, CDR1 is SGHTA and CDR2 FQGNSA. This CDR3 spans 14 amino acids. CDR3 bases: TGTGCCAGCAGCTTAGGATTGTTCACGAACGAGCAGTACTTC. This sequence encodes CASSLGLFTNEQYF.

Remarks on this clone: The junction does not match germline at one end; this may be a read error. V is TRBV6-4 and J is TRBJ2-1; D is uncertain. Per germline, CDR1 MRHNA and CDR2 SNTAGT. The CDR3 covers 14 residues. Here the CDR3 DNA reads TGTGCCAGCAGTCTAGATGGCTCCTGCAATGAGCAGTTCTTC. It is translated as CASSLDGSCNEQFF.

This sequence joins TRBV7-6 and TRBJ1-1; the D gene is possibly TRBD1 (5 bases). V lost 4 bases and J lost 3, with 18 bases in between. The CDR3 totals 16 residues. Per germline, CDR1 SGHVS and CDR2 FNYEAQ. In DNA, the CDR3 is TGTGCCAGCAGCTCCAGATACGCAGGGATCGACACTGAAGCTTTCTTT. This sequence encodes CASSSRYAGIDTEAFF.

This clone was picked up one time. The chain combines TRBV20-1 with TRBJ2-5; D uncertain. Per the germline V gene, CDR1 is DFQATT and CDR2 is SNEGSKA (reference sequence). V lost 4 bases and J 1 base, leaving 4 bases between the germline ends. The CDR3 consists of 11 residues. The CDR3 DNA reads TGCAGTGCTAAGGTCCAAGAGACCCAGTACTTC. Protein product: CSAKVQETQYF.

This clone was picked up one time. The chain carries TRBV10-3 and TRBJ2-7; 9 nucleotides agree with TRBD1. J gave up 2 bases and V 10 bases, and 6 bases lay outside the gene matches. In germline, CDR1 is ENHRY, CDR2 SYGVKD. The CDR3 contains 13 residues. The DNA of the CDR3 is TGTGCCAGCCAAGGACAGGGGACCTACGAGCAGTACTTC. Translating it yields CASQGQGTYEQYF.

V is TRBV5-1 and J is TRBJ2-2; a weak D match, TRBD2 (6 bases). V dropped 4 bases and J dropped 2 bases, with 15 bases sitting between them. The CDR3 has 16 amino acids. The V gene's germline CDR1 is SGHRS and CDR2 YFSETQ. CDR3 nucleotides: TGCGCCAGCAGCCCCCTCGGCGGGACCAACACCGGGGAGCTGTTTTTT. Its translation is CASSPLGGTNTGELFF. The full variable domain, rest sourced from reference TRBV5-1 and TRBJ2-2, is KAGVTQTPRYLIKTRGQQVTLSCSPISGHRSVSWYQQTPGQGLQFLFEYFSETQRNKGNFPGRFSGRQFSNSRSEMNVSTLELGDSALYLCASSPLGGTNTGELFFGEGSRLTVL.

This chain joins TRBV18 and TRBJ2-6; D is unclear. This CDR3 has 16 amino acids. Germline V gene lookup returns CDR1 KGHSH and CDR2 LQKENI. V was pared by 3 bases and J by 3 bases, with 12 bases between. In DNA, the CDR3 is TGTGCCAGCTCACCGACCCTAGGTGGTGGGGCCAACGTCCTGACTTTC. Translating it yields CASSPTLGGGANVLTF.

The DNA of the CDR3 is TGTGCCAGCAGCTTAGGAGTACTAGCGGGAGGGCCAGACACCGGGGAGCTGTTTTTT. Its protein product is CASSLGVLAGGPDTGELFF. The chain is built from TRBV11-2 and TRBJ2-2, with 13 bases lining up with TRBD2. Germline trimming cut 1 base from V and 3 bases from J; bases unmatched to any gene: 8. The CDR3 covers 19 residues. Germline lookup yields CDR1 SGHAT and CDR2 FQNNGV.

This sequence joins TRBV18 and TRBJ1-2, with D possibly being TRBD1 (6 bases). This CDR3 comprises 13 residues. CDR1 and CDR2 (germline): KGHSH, LQKENI. Trimming stripped 4 bases from V and 4 bases from J, with 10 bases between. Here the CDR3 DNA reads TGTGCCAGCTCACAACAGGGTGGCTATGGCTACACCTTC. It yields the protein CASSQQGGYGYTF.

V and J are TRBV2 and TRBJ2-1; 12 bases map to TRBD2. J lost 5 bases, V lost 7 bases, and 6 bases had no gene match. There are 15 residues in the CDR3. Germline V gene lookup returns CDR1 SNHLY and CDR2 FYNNEI. CDR3 in DNA: TGTGCCAGCACACTCGGGACTAGCGGGCACAATGAGCAGTTCTTC. Translation: CASTLGTSGHNEQFF.

The chain joins TRBV6-5 to TRBJ1-3; D gene ambiguous. The CDR3 consists of 16 residues. CDR1 MNHEY and CDR2 SVGAGI come from the germline V gene. The V and J ends lost 2 bases and 0 bases respectively, with 11 bases between them. The CDR3 nucleotides read TGTGCCAGCAGTTACACCCACAGTAGCTCTGGAAACACCATATATTTT. Protein: CASSYTHSSSGNTIYF.

This rearrangement joins TRBV19 to TRBJ2-7, with TRBD1 matching 8 bases. The CDR3 runs to 16 residues. Losses at the gene ends were 4 bases for V and 3 bases for J; bases not matched to a gene: 11. From germline, CDR1 is LNHDA and CDR2 SQIVND (reference sequence). The CDR3 loop reads CASSTSRTGKVYEQYF. In DNA, the CDR3 is TGTGCCAGTAGTACCTCCAGGACAGGGAAGGTCTACGAGCAGTACTTC.

The CDR3, as DNA: TGCGCCAGCAGCCCCCCTGTCGGGGAAGGCTACACCTTC. Its translation: CASSPPVGEGYTF. The chain uses TRBV5-1 and TRBJ1-2; D remains unclear. V shed 4 bases and J shed 8 bases, with 15 bases lying between them. This CDR3 has 13 residues. Germline loops: CDR1 SGHRS, CDR2 YFSETQ.

The rearrangement uses TRBV28 and TRBJ1-1; D is unclear. The V and J ends lost 7 bases and 6 bases respectively, with 18 bases between them. Germline V gene sequence: CDR1 MDHEN, CDR2 SYDVKM. The CDR3 has 14 amino acids. The CDR3 loop reads CASNNDSPGSEAFF. The CDR3 coding sequence is TGTGCCAGCAACAATGACTCCCCTGGATCTGAAGCTTTCTTT.

This clone was observed at least ten times. The chain combines TRBV9 with TRBJ2-7; no reliable D call. The CDR3 runs to 10 residues. Germline values: CDR1 SGDLS, CDR2 YYNGEE. Trimming removed 4 bases from V and 3 bases from J, with 2 bases in between. CDR3 in amino acids: CASSLYEQYF. Written as DNA, the CDR3 is TGTGCCAGCAGCCTCTACGAGCAGTACTTC. Full variable domain (outside the CDR3, taken from reference TRBV9 and TRBJ2-7): DSGVTQTPKHLITATGQRVTLRCSPRSGDLSVYWYQQSLDQGLQFLIQYYNGEERAKGNILERFSAQQFPDLHSELNLSSLELGDSALYFCASSLYEQYFGPGTRLTVT.

V is TRBV23-1 and J is TRBJ2-5, with D possibly TRBD1 on 6 matching bases. TRBV23-1 is an ORF, and what it does is uncertain. The CDR3 loop spans 13 amino acids. V lost 6 bases and J 7 bases, leaving 15 bases between the germline ends. The CDR3 sequence: CASSARTDGTQYF. The CDR3, as DNA: TGCGCCAGCAGCGCGCGGACAGACGGGACCCAGTACTTC.

The chain recombines TRBV28 with TRBJ2-5, with TRBD1 matching over 9 bases. With 5 bases clipped from V and 6 bases from J, the junction kept 10 bases outside the gene matches. CDR1 and CDR2 (germline): MDHEN, SYDVKM. This CDR3 is 15 amino acids long. As DNA, the CDR3 is TGTGCCAGCAGTATCCCGGGACAGGGTGGAAAGACCCAGTACTTC. This encodes CASSIPGQGGKTQYF.

The chain has TRBV7-2 and TRBJ1-1; unclear D gene. The germline gives CDR1 SGHTA, CDR2 FQGNSA. The CDR3 extends over 14 amino acids. Trimming took 4 bases from V and 2 from J, leaving 11 bases between them. CDR3 in amino acids: CASSSSGSNTEAFF. CDR3 DNA sequence: TGTGCCAGCAGCTCCTCAGGTTCCAACACTGAAGCTTTCTTT.

This chain connects TRBV7-9 to TRBJ1-5; maybe TRBD1 (6 bases). Between the trimmed V and J ends, which lost 6 bases and 7 bases, there was a span of 16 bases. CDR3 size: 14 residues. Germline CDR1 is SEHNR and CDR2 is FQNEAQ (reference sequence). The CDR3 protein is CASSLPGAPQPQHF. DNA for the CDR3: TGTGCCAGCAGTTTGCCGGGGGCACCCCAGCCCCAGCATTTT. The full variable domain, its missing parts supplied by reference TRBV7-9 and TRBJ1-5, is DTGVSQNPRHKITKRGQNVTFRCDPISEHNRLYWYRQTLGQGPEFLTYFQNEAQLEKSRLLSDRFSAERPKGSFSTLEIQRTEQGDSAMYLCASSLPGAPQPQHFGDGTRLSIL.

The chain links TRBV6-6 to TRBJ1-2; D possibly corresponds to TRBD1 (6 bases). Germline-derived CDR1 and CDR2 are MNHNY and SVGAGI (reference sequence). Trimming removed 7 bases at V and 3 bases at J, with 15 bases between. The CDR3 loop spans 14 amino acids. For the CDR3, the DNA is TGTGCCAGCACCATCTTAGGGGGGGACTATGGCTACACCTTC. Translated: CASTILGGDYGYTF.

The chain is built from TRBV2 and TRBJ2-1, with unresolved D. The V end lost 0 bases, the J end lost 16 bases, and 13 bases lay between the germline ends. This CDR3 is 12 amino acids long. Germline CDR1 and CDR2: SNHLY and FYNNEI. CDR3 loop: CASSEAGYRGFF. CDR3 DNA sequence: TGTGCCAGCAGTGAAGCGGGCTATCGTGGTTTCTTC.

The V call is TRBV19, the J call TRBJ2-1, with D unclear. V was shortened by 6 bases and J by 4 bases, with 10 bases between the two germline ends. Germline V gives CDR1 LNHDA, CDR2 SQIVND (reference sequence). There are 13 residues in the CDR3. The CDR3 coding sequence is TGTGCCAGTAGCCCCGGTCAGTACAATGAGCAGTTCTTC. It is translated as CASSPGQYNEQFF.

The rearrangement links TRBV7-3 to TRBJ2-7, with D tentatively TRBD1 or TRBD2 (7 bases each). The CDR3 runs to 14 residues. Per the germline V gene, CDR1 is SGHTA and CDR2 is FQGTGA. V was cut by 8 bases and J by 6 bases, with 20 bases left in between. CDR3 residues: CASSQGGGPSEQYF. CDR3 bases: TGTGCCAGCTCGCAGGGGGGGGGCCCTAGCGAGCAGTACTTC.

The CDR3 sequence is CASSPSPKTPDTQYF. The CDR3 DNA sequence: TGTGCCAGCAGTCCCAGTCCCAAAACCCCAGATACGCAGTATTTT. This chain links TRBV2 with TRBJ2-3; D remains ambiguous. CDR3 length: 15 amino acids. The germline V gene has CDR1 SNHLY and CDR2 FYNNEI. Trimming pared 5 bases from V and 4 bases from J, leaving 16 bases between.